One sample yielded the 4 T cell receptor beta chains listed below, sequenced in a study of regulatory T cells in long-lasting Graves disease. Both iRepertoire HTBI primers and Arm-PCR of CDR3 regions were used to build the TCR beta libraries. TCRdb redid the calling of the multiplex PCR reads with MiXCR, one entry per CDR3 protein. The table shows about 520,000 distinct CDR3 sequences, with about 11% occurring only once. Time point indicated: newly diagnosed GD, antithyroid drugs for less than 3 months. RNA from PBMCs was the source of the TCR library. These data were likewise used in another study, on T cells in Graves' hyperthyroidism and ophthalmopathy.

Sequencing used peripheral blood mononuclear cells (PBMCs), obtained at new diagnosis, from a patient treated with antithyroid drugs. These receptors were taken from a woman in her thirties with Graves disease.

In this sample, this clonotype turned up a few times. One end of the junction is discordant with germline, which a read error may explain. This chain uses TRBV4-1 with TRBJ2-3; D is undetermined. The CDR3 has 15 amino acids. The germline CDR1 and CDR2 sequences are MGHRA and YSYEKL. In nucleotides, the CDR3 is TGCGCCAGCAGACAGAACCTTAGAACCACAGATACGCAGTGTTTT. Translated, it gives CASRQNLRTTDTQCF.

The chain is built from TRBV5-8 and TRBJ1-2; TRBD1 matches 8 bases. The CDR3 runs to 14 residues. Germline CDR1 SGHTS, CDR2 YDEGEE. Trimming took 4 bases from V and 6 from J; bases not matched to a gene: 8. CDR3 nucleotides: TGTGCCAGCAGCACCGACAGGGGAGCAAATGGCTACACCTTC. The encoded protein is CASSTDRGANGYTF.

This clonotype has ten or more counts. The V gene is TRBV29-1, the J gene TRBJ2-7; 14 bases agree with TRBD2. Losses at the gene ends were 8 bases for V and 5 bases for J; bases not matched to a gene: 17. The CDR3 runs to 17 residues. From germline, CDR1 is SQVTM and CDR2 ANQGSEA. The CDR3 nucleotides read TGCAGCCCCCAAGGATTGGGGACTAGCGGGAGTAAGGACGAGCAGTACTTC. Protein product: CSPQGLGTSGSKDEQYF.

This clonotype appeared many times. V is TRBV12-3 or TRBV12-4 and J is TRBJ2-7, with 7 bases fitting TRBD1. J gave up 6 bases and V 6 bases, and 5 bases lay outside the gene matches. The CDR3 totals 12 residues. The DNA for the CDR3 is TGTGCCAGCAGCCTGACAGGGACCGAGCAGTACTTC. It encodes CASSLTGTEQYF.